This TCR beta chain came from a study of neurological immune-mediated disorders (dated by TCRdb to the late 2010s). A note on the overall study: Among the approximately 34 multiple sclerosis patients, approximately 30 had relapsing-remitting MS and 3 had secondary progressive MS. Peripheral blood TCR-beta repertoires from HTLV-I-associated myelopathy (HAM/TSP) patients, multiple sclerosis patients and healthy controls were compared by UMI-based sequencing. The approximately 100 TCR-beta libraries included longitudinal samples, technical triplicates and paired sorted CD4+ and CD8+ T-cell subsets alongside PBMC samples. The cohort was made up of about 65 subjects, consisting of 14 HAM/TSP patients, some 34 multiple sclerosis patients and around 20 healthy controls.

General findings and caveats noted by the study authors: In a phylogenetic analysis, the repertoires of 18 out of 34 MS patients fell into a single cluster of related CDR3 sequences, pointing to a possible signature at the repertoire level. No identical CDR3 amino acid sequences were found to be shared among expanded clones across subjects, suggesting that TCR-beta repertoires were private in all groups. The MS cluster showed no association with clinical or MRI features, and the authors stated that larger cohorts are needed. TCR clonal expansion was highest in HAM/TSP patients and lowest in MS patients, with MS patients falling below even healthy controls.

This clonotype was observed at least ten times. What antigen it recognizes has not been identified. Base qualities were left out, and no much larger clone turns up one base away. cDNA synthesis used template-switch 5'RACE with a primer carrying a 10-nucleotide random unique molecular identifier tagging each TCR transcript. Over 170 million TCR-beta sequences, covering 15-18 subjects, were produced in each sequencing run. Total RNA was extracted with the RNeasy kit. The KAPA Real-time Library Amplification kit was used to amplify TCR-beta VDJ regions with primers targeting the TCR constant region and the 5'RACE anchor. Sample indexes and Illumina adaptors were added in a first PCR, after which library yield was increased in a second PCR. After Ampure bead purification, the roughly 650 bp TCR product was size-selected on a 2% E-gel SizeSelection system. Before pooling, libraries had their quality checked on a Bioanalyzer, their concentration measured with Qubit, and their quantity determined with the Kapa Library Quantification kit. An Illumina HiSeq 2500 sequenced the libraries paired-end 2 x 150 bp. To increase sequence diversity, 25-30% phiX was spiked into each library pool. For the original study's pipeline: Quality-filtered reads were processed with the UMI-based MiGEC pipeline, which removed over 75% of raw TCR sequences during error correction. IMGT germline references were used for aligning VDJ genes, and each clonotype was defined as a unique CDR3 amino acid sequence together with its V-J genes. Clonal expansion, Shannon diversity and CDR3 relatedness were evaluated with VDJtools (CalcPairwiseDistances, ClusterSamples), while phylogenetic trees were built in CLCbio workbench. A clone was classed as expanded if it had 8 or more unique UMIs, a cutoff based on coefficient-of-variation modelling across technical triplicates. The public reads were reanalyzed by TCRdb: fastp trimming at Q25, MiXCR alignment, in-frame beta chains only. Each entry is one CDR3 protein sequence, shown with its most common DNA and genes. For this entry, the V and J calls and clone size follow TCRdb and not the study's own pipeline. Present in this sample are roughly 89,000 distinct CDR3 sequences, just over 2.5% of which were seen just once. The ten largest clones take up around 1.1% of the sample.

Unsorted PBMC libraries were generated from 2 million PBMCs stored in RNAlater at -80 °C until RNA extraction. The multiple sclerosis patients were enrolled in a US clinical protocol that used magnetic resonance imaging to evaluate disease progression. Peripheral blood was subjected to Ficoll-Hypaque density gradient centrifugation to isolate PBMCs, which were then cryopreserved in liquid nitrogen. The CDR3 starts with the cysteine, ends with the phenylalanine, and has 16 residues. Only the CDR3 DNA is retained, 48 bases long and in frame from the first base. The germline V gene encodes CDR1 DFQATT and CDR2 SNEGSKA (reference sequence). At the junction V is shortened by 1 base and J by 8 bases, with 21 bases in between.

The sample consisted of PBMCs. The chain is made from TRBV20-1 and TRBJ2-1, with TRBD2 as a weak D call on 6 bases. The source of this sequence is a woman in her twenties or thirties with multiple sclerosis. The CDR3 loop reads CSARAPRLGAFDEQFF. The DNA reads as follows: TGCAGTGCTAGAGCTCCGAGACTAGGGGCATTCGATGAGCAGTTCTTC.